This T cell receptor beta chain originates from a study of PD-1 blockade in classical Hodgkin lymphoma (dated by TCRdb to the early 2020s). Describing the broader study: Nivolumab dosing was 3 mg/kg intravenously every 2 weeks, continuing until either disease progression or unacceptable toxicity. The study used TCR beta sequencing and CyTOF to define a peripheral blood immune signature of response to PD-1 blockade in classical Hodgkin lymphoma. Here is what the overall study found, with its caveats: Patients starting nivolumab less than 1 year after ASCT had lower diversity and were excluded from later analyses to avoid confounding by immune reconstitution. A significant rise by C4D1 was seen in CD4+ but not CD8+ TCR diversity (p=0.0027 vs p=0.16), with the rise being most apparent in complete responders (p=0.02). Trial patients achieving complete response had baseline diversity similar to newly diagnosed patients, whereas partial responders and progressors had significantly lower diversity. Newly diagnosed patients were reported to have lower baseline TCR diversity than healthy donors, and relapsed/refractory patients were reported to have lower baseline TCR diversity still. Only a single clinical trial cohort was studied, and what caused the repertoire differences, possibly disease activity or prior therapy, remained undefined.

The CDR1 and CDR2 encoded by the germline V gene are SGHVS and FNYEAQ. The trim is 1 base for V and 0 bases for J, with a gap of 16 bases between the germline ends. From the cysteine up to the phenylalanine, the CDR3 has a length of 18 residues. Only the CDR3 portion is preserved as DNA: 54 bases, with reading frame beginning at the first base. Genomic DNA was isolated using the Qiagen DNeasy kit from unsorted PBMCs as well as from negatively selected CD4+ and CD8+ fractions. Amplification of TCR beta CDR3 regions was done by immunoSEQ multiplex PCR with primers that anneal to V and J segments. A synthetic immune receptor repertoire was used to minimize amplification bias, and any remaining bias was removed computationally after sequencing. In the authors' own workflow: Repertoire diversity was quantified as the Shannon entropy index using custom Python scripts. Unsorted, CD4+ and CD8+ repertoires were analyzed separately, except for combined analyses in which CD4+ and CD8+ sequences were merged in silico. A clone was considered expanded if an increase in frequency of at least 2-fold after treatment relative to C1D1 was found, and a pseudocount of 0.5 was applied to clones undetected at baseline. Clones with 0 or 1 copy at C1D1 were classified as singleton clones, and clones with 2 or more copies were classified as non-singleton clones. Clones expanded in unsorted samples were annotated as CD4+, CD8+ or unknown by matching protein sequences in sorted samples from the same patient. Wilcoxon tests on paired samples were used to test diversity changes from C1D1 to C4D1. In TCRdb, the immuneACCESS table is reduced to in-frame sequences with V and J assigned. These tables do not hold every clone; where another copy was compared, an unresolved V gene accounts for under half, and the others remain unexplained. That table gives V, J and clone size, and the DNA gave D and trimming. The sample table contains about 21,000 clones; only one count was recorded for over 70% of them. The ten largest clonotypes hold under 25% of the sample.

The time point label, read with the paper, signifies: cycle 4 day 1 (C4D1), after five to seven weeks of nivolumab. Relapse after autologous stem cell transplantation had occurred in all trial patients, and cohorts A, B and C were distinguished by prior brentuximab vedotin exposure. The trial cohort was composed of about 60 patients with relapsed/refractory classical Hodgkin lymphoma, for whom complete response, partial response or progressive disease was recorded as best overall response. Single-agent nivolumab was administered to trial patients in the multi-cohort phase II CheckMate 205 trial. An independent review committee assessed best overall response by applying the 2007 International Working Group response criteria. PBMCs from the trial were collected at three points: immediately before nivolumab initiation (C1D1), and during therapy at cycle 2 day 1 and cycle 4 day 1. After peripheral blood was drawn into 8 mL Vacutainer Cell Preparation Tubes, PBMCs were isolated by centrifugation and then cryopreserved.

The sample holds a few counts of this clone. It lacks a known antigen. Per-base quality was not reported, and no clone a single base away is much larger than it. The TCR originated in a human donor with classical Hodgkin lymphoma. The material was peripheral blood mononuclear cells (PBMCs), obtained before the fourth cycle of nivolumab. This receptor chain uses TRBV7-6 and TRBJ1-3; there is no confident call for the D gene. The CDR3 here reads CASSLGTVLSGSGNTIYF. The sequence in DNA is TGTGCCAGCAGCTTAGGTACAGTTCTGAGCGGCTCTGGAAACACCATATATTTT.